This T cell receptor (beta chain) was sequenced for a study of CXCR3-negative and CXCR3-positive naive CD8 T cells. Overall study results and limits: Naive subsets did not differ in surface CD5, and TRB CDR3 properties served to infer TCR strength. Memory CD8+ cells had much lower diversity, and both naive subsets had comparably high diversity.

CDR1 and CDR2 from the germline V gene are SGHRS and YFSETQ. This CDR3 has 15 amino acids. UMI labels and 5' RACE were used to prepare the TRB cDNA libraries. TCRdb re-called the 5' RACE reads and catalogs CDR3 proteins one per entry, DNA excluded. Recorded for this sample: 92,000 or so distinct CDR3 sequences. Every CD8+ subset sample held a few hundred thousand flow-sorted cells, done in triplicate. A CD45RO-CCR7+CD27+CD95- phenotype identified naive CD8+ T cells. With regard to this clonotype: Its specificity is unknown.

The material sequenced was naive CXCR3- CD8+ T cells from blood. Subset here: CD45RO-CCR7+CD27+CD95- naive CD8+ T cells lacking CXCR3 (TNR3-). The V gene is TRBV5-1, the J gene TRBJ1-1. The sequence was collected from a human donor in good health. Some clones in this sample may be carry-over from other donors' samples. The CDR3 sequence: CASSDPLSAATEAFF. Full variable domain (rest looked up from reference TRBV5-1 and TRBJ1-1): KAGVTQTPRYLIKTRGQQVTLSCSPISGHRSVSWYQQTPGQGLQFLFEYFSETQRNKGNFPGRFSGRQFSNSRSEMNVSTLELGDSALYLCASSDPLSAATEAFFGQGTRLTVV.